This T cell receptor (beta chain) was recorded in a study of molecular identifiers for immune sequencing clone quantification. Study overall: Replicate RNA from approximately 20,000 or 98,000 naive CD8 T cells formed five aliquots; four were sequenced.

The sample holds a few counts of this clonotype. No antigen is known for it. Findings and limits, study-wide: Effector cells had over 99% of their molecules in clones above 20 RNA copies, while naive cells had under 1%.

Investigators produced naive CD8 libraries from about 20,000 to 1,000,000 sorted cells, drawing on 10%, 30% or 50% RNA. The CDR3 has 12 amino acids. CDR1 and CDR2 (germline): SEHNR, FQNEAQ (reference sequence). Using its own MiXCR run on the PCR reads, TCRdb lists one record per CDR3 protein. The table has 300,000 to 400,000 distinct CDR3 sequences, about 23% seen once. This sequence originates from a human donor in good health. Some libraries in this study had Jurkat cell RNA spiked in. The sample consisted of naive CD8+ T cells from blood, with Jurkat cell RNA spiked in. Indicated subset: FACS-sorted CD8+CD4-CCR7+CD45RA+ naive T cells. The V gene is TRBV7-9, the J gene TRBJ2-7, with D perhaps TRBD1 (6 bases). The end of the DNA aligns better with TRBJ2-1, so the J call may be wrong. For the CDR3, the DNA is TGTGCCAGCAGCACAGGGATCAACGAGCAGTTCTTC. Encoded protein: CASSTGINEQFF.